The 6 T cell receptor beta chains presented below share a single source sample, sequenced in a study of T cell responses to AZD1222 COVID-19 vaccine. Clones were sequenced by immunoSEQ multiplex PCR, and TCRdb holds only the in-frame ones, with some missing. Here the sample spans roughly 99,000 clones, 91% being singletons. The source material was peripheral blood, sampled 28 days after the second AZD1222 dose. The receptors shown here come from an adult who received the AZD1222 COVID-19 vaccine.

The chain carries TRBV5-4 and TRBJ2-2; weak D call: TRBD1 (6 bases). Germline values: CDR1 SGHNT, CDR2 YYREEE (reference sequence). This CDR3 region has 15 residues. V was clipped by 4 bases and J by 2 bases, with 12 bases between them. DNA for the CDR3: TGTGCCAGCAGCCAAGGACAGTTTAACACCGGGGAGCTGTTTTTT. Translating gives CASSQGQFNTGELFF.

This rearrangement joins TRBV29-1 to TRBJ1-6; D is unclear. In germline, CDR1 is SQVTM, CDR2 ANQGSEA. This CDR3 comprises 13 residues. The germline V and J ends were trimmed by 7 bases and 4 bases, with 11 bases remaining between them. The CDR3 here is CSGREGYNSPLHF. The CDR3 DNA reads TGCAGCGGGAGAGAGGGATATAATTCACCCCTCCACTTT.

CDR3 nucleotide sequence: TGTGCCAGCAGGGGACAGTCCACCTACGAGCAGTACTTC. Its translation: CASRGQSTYEQYF. This chain joins TRBV6-5 and TRBJ2-7; 7 bases map to TRBD1. Germline CDR1 and CDR2: MNHEY and SVGAGI. The trim removed 6 bases at V and 2 bases at J, leaving 4 bases unmatched. The CDR3 spans 13 residues.

The rearrangement links TRBV6-1 to TRBJ2-7; D remains ambiguous. There are 14 residues in the CDR3. Germline V gene sequence: CDR1 MNHNS, CDR2 SASEGT. Trimming left V 2 bases short and J 0 bases short, with 8 bases between. As DNA, the CDR3 is TGTGCCAGCAGTGAATCCGGCGGCTCCTACGAGCAGTACTTC. This gives the protein CASSESGGSYEQYF.

This chain connects TRBV13 to TRBJ1-1; 7 bases agree with TRBD1. The CDR3 is 14 amino acids. After removal of 0 bases from V and 3 bases from J, the junction contained 1 base not matched to a gene. Germline V gene sequence: CDR1 PRHDT, CDR2 FYEKMQ (reference sequence). CDR3 sequence: CASSLGQGDTEAFF. CDR3 DNA: TGTGCCAGCAGCTTAGGGCAGGGGGACACTGAAGCTTTCTTT.

The gene calls are TRBV19 and TRBJ1-5; D is ambiguous. The CDR3 is 15 residues long. Germline V gene sequence: CDR1 LNHDA, CDR2 SQIVND (reference sequence). Trimming left V 5 bases short and J 9 bases short, with 20 bases between. CDR3 residues: CASSGRERMSGPQHF. In nucleotides, the CDR3 is TGTGCCAGTAGTGGGAGGGAGAGGATGTCCGGGCCCCAGCATTTT.